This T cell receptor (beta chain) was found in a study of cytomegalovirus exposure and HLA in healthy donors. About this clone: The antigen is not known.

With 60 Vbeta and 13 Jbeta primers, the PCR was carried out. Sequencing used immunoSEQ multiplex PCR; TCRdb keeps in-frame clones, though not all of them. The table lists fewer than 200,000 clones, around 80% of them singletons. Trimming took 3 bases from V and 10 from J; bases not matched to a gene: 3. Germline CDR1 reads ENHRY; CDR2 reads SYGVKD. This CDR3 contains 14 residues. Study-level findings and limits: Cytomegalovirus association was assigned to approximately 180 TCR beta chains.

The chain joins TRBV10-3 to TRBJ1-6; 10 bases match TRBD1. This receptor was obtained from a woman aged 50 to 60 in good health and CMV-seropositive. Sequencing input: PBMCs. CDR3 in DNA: TGTGCCATCAGTGAAGGGACAGGGGTATCACCCCTCCACTTT. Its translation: CAISEGTGVSPLHF.